This T cell receptor beta chain was sequenced in a study of blood T cell repertoires in COVID-19. Study-level information: COVID-19 samples, acute and convalescent, were from the United States, Italy and Spain. From T cells, B-cell-depleted T cells, or PBMCs came the material, which was cDNA or gDNA.

The germline CDR1 and CDR2 sequences are DFQATT and SNEGSKA (reference sequence). Germline trimming cut 7 bases from V and 9 bases from J; bases unmatched to any gene: 7. This CDR3 comprises 11 residues. Per the original methods: Scientists estimated how many nucleated cells there were by amplifying reference gene primers. Only in-frame clones appear in the TCRdb table, and some are missing; sequencing was by immunoSEQ multiplex PCR. The DNA gave D and trimming, while V, J and clone size come from that table. The sample includes more than 80,000 clones, 80% to 85% of them seen just once. The chain carries TRBV20-1 and TRBJ2-3; TRBD2 matches at 7 bases. The sample comprised peripheral blood. The sequence derives from an elderly woman with active or convalescent COVID-19. In DNA form, the CDR3 reads TGCAGTGTAACACGGGGGGAGACGCAGTATTTT. Protein product: CSVTRGETQYF.